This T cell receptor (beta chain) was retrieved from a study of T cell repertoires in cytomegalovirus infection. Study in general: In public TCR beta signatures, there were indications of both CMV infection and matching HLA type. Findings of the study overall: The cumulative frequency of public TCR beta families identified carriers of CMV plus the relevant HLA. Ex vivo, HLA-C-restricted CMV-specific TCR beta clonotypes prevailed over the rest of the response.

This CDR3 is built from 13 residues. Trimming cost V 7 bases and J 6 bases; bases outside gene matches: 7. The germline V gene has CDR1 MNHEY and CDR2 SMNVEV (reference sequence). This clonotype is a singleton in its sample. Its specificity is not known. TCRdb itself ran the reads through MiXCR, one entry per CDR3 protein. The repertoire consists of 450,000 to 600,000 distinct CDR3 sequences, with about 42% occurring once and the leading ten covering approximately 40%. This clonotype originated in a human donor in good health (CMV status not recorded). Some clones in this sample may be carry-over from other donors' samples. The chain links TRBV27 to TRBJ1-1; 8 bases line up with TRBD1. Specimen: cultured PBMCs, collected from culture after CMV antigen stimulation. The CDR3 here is CASKSRQGPEAFF. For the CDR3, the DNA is TGTGCCAGCAAAAGTAGACAGGGGCCTGAAGCTTTCTTT.